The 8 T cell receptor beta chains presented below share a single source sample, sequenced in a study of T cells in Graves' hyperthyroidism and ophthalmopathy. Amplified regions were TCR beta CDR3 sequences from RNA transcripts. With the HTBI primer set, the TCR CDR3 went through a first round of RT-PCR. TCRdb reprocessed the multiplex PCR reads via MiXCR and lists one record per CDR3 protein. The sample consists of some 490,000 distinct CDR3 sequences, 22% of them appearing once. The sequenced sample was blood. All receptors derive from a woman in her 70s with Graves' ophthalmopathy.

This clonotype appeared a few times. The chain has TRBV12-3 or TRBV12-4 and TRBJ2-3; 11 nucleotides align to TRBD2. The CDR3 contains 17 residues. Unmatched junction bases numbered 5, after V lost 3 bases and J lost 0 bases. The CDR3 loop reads CASSLGTSGPSTDTQYF. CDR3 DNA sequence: TGTGCCAGCAGTTTGGGGACTAGCGGCCCGAGCACAGATACGCAGTATTTT.

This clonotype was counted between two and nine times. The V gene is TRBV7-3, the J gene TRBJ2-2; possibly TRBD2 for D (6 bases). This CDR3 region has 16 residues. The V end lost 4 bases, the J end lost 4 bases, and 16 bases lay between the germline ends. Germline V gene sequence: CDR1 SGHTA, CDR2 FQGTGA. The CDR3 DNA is TGTGCCAGCAGCTCAAAGGGCGGGGTGAGCACCGGGGAGCTGTTTTTT. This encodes CASSSKGGVSTGELFF.

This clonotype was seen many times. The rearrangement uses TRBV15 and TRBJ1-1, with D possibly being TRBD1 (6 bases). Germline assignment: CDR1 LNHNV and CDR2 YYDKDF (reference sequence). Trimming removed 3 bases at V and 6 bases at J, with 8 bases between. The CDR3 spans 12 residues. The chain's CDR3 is CATSSWTAEAFF. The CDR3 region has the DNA TGTGCCACCAGCAGCTGGACAGCTGAAGCTTTCTTT.

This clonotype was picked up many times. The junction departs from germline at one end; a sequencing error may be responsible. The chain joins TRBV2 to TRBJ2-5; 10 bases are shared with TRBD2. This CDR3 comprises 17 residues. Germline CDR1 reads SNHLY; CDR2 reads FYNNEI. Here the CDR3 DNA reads TGTGCCAGCAGCGAAGGCATCAGCGGGAGGGCCCGGGAGACCCAGTACTTC. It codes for CASSEGISGRARETQYF.

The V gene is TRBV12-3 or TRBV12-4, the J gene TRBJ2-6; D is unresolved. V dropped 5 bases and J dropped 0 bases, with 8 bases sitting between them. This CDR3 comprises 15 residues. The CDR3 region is CASSPRFSGANVLTF. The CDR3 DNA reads TGTGCCAGCAGTCCCCGATTCTCTGGGGCCAACGTCCTGACTTTC.

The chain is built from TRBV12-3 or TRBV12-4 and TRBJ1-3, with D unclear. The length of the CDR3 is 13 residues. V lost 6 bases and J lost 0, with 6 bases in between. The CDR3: CASRLGSGNTIYF. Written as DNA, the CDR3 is TGTGCCAGCAGATTGGGCTCTGGAAACACCATATATTTT.

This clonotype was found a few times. CDR3 in amino acids: CATPSRTKTQYF. The CDR3 DNA is TGTGCCACTCCGTCGCGCACCAAGACCCAGTACTTC. The J gene is TRBJ2-5, the V gene TRBV15; no definite D call. Trimming removed 9 bases from V and 6 bases from J, with 14 bases in between. CDR1 and CDR2 (germline): LNHNV, YYDKDF (reference sequence). This CDR3 has 12 residues. The whole variable domain, remainder taken from reference TRBV15 and TRBJ2-5, is DAMVIQNPRYQVTQFGKPVTLSCSQTLNHNVMYWYQQKSSQAPKLLFHYYDKDFNNEADTPDNFQSRRPNTSFCFLDIRSPGLGDTAMYLCATPSRTKTQYFGPGTRLLVL.

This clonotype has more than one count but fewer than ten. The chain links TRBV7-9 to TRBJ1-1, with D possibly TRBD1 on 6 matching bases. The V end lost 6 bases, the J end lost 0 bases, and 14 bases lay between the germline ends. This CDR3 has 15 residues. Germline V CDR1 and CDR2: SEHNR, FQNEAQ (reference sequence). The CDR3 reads CASSSRTVMNTEAFF. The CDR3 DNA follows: TGTGCCAGCAGTTCCCGGACAGTTATGAACACTGAAGCTTTCTTT. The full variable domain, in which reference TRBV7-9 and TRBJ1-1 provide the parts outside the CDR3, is DTGVSQNPRHKITKRGQNVTFRCDPISEHNRLYWYRQTLGQGPEFLTYFQNEAQLEKSRLLSDRFSAERPKGSFSTLEIQRTEQGDSAMYLCASSSRTVMNTEAFFGQGTRLTVV.